Below, 5 T cell receptor beta chains from the same sample are listed, as sequenced in a study of a mutant IDH1 vaccine in newly diagnosed glioma. As to time point: week 11, during vaccination. Vaccination used 300 ug of mutant IDH1 20-mer peptide per dose, with topical imiquimod. Their recognized antigens are unknown. The protocol was immunoSEQ multiplex PCR, while the TCRdb copy is restricted to in-frame clones and leaves out a portion. In the table there are fewer than 150,000 clones, under 90% of which are singletons. The specimen comprised PBMCs, sampled from a glioma patient whose treatment included an IDH1 peptide vaccine. The receptors here all came from a woman aged 50 to 65 with glioma.

The chain has TRBV29-1 and TRBJ2-7; unclear D gene. V was clipped by 5 bases and J by 0 bases, with 11 bases between them. The CDR3 length is 13 residues. In germline, CDR1 is SQVTM, CDR2 ANQGSEA. The CDR3 nucleotides are TGCAGCGTTCGACCGCCCTACTCCTACGAGCAGTACTTC. Its protein product is CSVRPPYSYEQYF.

The CDR3 bases are TGTGCCAGCTCACCTAGGGACTGGGACAGGGGGCTCGACGACACTGAAGCTTTCTTT. Translating it yields CASSPRDWDRGLDDTEAFF. The chain links TRBV18 to TRBJ1-1, with 12 bases fitting TRBD1. The CDR3 totals 19 residues. Germline V gives CDR1 KGHSH, CDR2 LQKENI. The J segment lost 3 bases and the V segment lost 3 bases, leaving 14 bases of the junction unmatched.

The rearrangement joins TRBV11-2 to TRBJ2-7; D may be TRBD1 or TRBD2 (5 bases each). Trimming left V 5 bases short and J 2 bases short, with 13 bases between. The CDR3 is 14 residues long. Germline lookup yields CDR1 SGHAT and CDR2 FQNNGV. CDR3: CASSPGPPPYEQYF. For the CDR3, the DNA is TGTGCCAGCAGCCCGGGGCCCCCCCCCTACGAGCAGTACTTC.

V and J are TRBV7-3 and TRBJ1-2, with 11 nucleotides matching TRBD1. In germline, CDR1 is SGHTA, CDR2 FQGTGA. This CDR3 spans 14 amino acids. Unmatched junction bases numbered 7, after V lost 5 bases and J lost 8 bases. Written as DNA, the CDR3 is TGTGCCAGCAGCGGACAGGGGGCTCGAGAAGGCTACACCTTC. Residues: CASSGQGAREGYTF.

The V gene is TRBV4-1, the J gene TRBJ2-3; TRBD2 matches 15 bases. Trimming at V came to 4 bases and at J to 6 bases, leaving 5 bases not matched to a gene. From germline, CDR1 is MGHRA and CDR2 YSYEKL. The CDR3 is made up of 16 amino acids. The CDR3 region is CASSRGLAGGRDTQYF. The CDR3 DNA is TGCGCCAGCAGCCGCGGACTAGCGGGGGGGAGGGATACGCAGTATTTT.